This entry features one T cell receptor beta chain sequence. One junction end does not reproduce the germline sequence, and a read error may be involved. The germline V gene encodes CDR1 SGHAT and CDR2 FQNNGV. The CDR3 consists of 16 residues. The source of the sample is a study of ipilimumab plus nivolumab after autologous stem cell transplantation. At the level of the study: A median of roughly eight nivolumab and 4 to 6 ipilimumab doses were given. The DLBCL cohort had primary refractory and relapsed disease, with 18-month progression-free survival of roughly 85% and 28%.

Sequencing was performed with immunoSEQ multiplex PCR; in TCRdb, only in-frame clones are kept and a portion is missing. This table holds about 16,000 clones, 80% to 85% found once. The V and J genes are TRBV11-2 and TRBJ1-2, with 7 bases aligning to TRBD1. The specimen comprised PBMCs, sampled in a trial of ipilimumab plus nivolumab as post-transplant consolidation. The TCR was taken from a male donor with diffuse large B-cell lymphoma. For the CDR3, the DNA is TGTGCCAGCAGCGTAGACAGGGCGGGGATGGACTATGGCTACACCTTC. Translation gives CASSVDRAGMDYGYTF.